The 15 T cell receptor beta chains below were found in one sample sequenced in a study of CD8 T cells in ankylosing spondylitis. TCRdb re-analysed the 5' RACE reads in MiXCR, keeping a single row per CDR3 protein. This table has about 90,000 distinct CDR3 sequences, around 30% appearing once. Sequenced sample: blood, either unsorted or a sorted T cell fraction (not recorded which). All receptors derive from a male donor with ankylosing spondylitis or in good health (not recorded which).

This clonotype was detected a few times. The chain carries TRBV27 and TRBJ2-3; D gene uncertain. The V end lost 1 base, the J end lost 0 bases, and 23 bases lay between the germline ends. This CDR3 has 20 amino acids. The germline V gene has CDR1 MNHEY and CDR2 SMNVEV (reference sequence). The CDR3 here is CASSLFGSPPRTPSTDTQYF. The CDR3 coding sequence is TGTGCCAGCAGTTTATTCGGTTCCCCCCCTCGGACCCCTAGCACAGATACGCAGTATTTT.

This clonotype was detected many times. The V and J genes are TRBV5-1 and TRBJ2-7; 8 bases fit TRBD1. This CDR3 spans 14 amino acids. V trimming: 8 bases; J trimming: 4 bases; junction bases outside the gene matches: 11. Germline V lookup: CDR1 SGHRS, CDR2 YFSETQ. CDR3 in DNA: TGCGCCAGTAGGAATACAGGGGGTGTTTACGAGCAGTACTTC. Encoded protein: CASRNTGGVYEQYF.

The chain is built from TRBV7-9 and TRBJ2-1, with 9 bases lining up with TRBD1. CDR3 length: 14 residues. CDR1 and CDR2 (germline): SEHNR, FQNEAQ (reference sequence). V shed 7 bases, J shed 8 bases, and the junction held 9 bases outside the gene matches. CDR3 residues: CASKSRDRVHEQFF. CDR3 coding DNA: TGTGCCAGCAAGAGCCGGGACAGGGTCCATGAGCAGTTCTTC.

The chain uses TRBV10-3 and TRBJ2-3; D is tentatively TRBD1 or TRBD2 (6 bases each). Trimming took 6 bases from V and 2 from J, leaving 15 bases between them. Germline CDR1 ENHRY, CDR2 SYGVKD. The CDR3 consists of 15 residues. As DNA, the CDR3 is TGTGCCATCAGAAGGGGGGTTAGGCTCACAGATACGCAGTATTTT. Protein product: CAIRRGVRLTDTQYF.

This clonotype has only one observation. The rearrangement joins TRBV6-1 to TRBJ2-3; 7 nucleotides match TRBD2. With V trimmed by 6 bases and J by 5 bases, 5 bases remained unmatched. Germline V CDR1 and CDR2: MNHNS, SASEGT. The CDR3 has 13 amino acids. The CDR3 DNA follows: TGTGCCAGCAGCTCCGGGACTATAGATACGCAGTATTTT. Translation gives CASSSGTIDTQYF.

The V and J genes are TRBV7-9 and TRBJ1-6; TRBD1 agrees at 8 bases. V gave up 8 bases and J gave up 8 bases; unmatched junction bases: 5. Germline V gene sequence: CDR1 SEHNR, CDR2 FQNEAQ (reference sequence). There are 13 residues in the CDR3. CDR3 sequence reads: CASRQGAYSPLHF. CDR3 nucleotide sequence: TGTGCCAGCCGCCAGGGGGCTTATTCACCCCTCCACTTT.

The chain joins TRBV19 to TRBJ2-3; no clear D gene. The CDR3 sequence is 15 residues long. The V end was cut by 5 bases, the J end by 0 bases, with 12 bases between. CDR1 and CDR2 (germline): LNHDA, SQIVND (reference sequence). The CDR3 DNA follows: TGTGCCAGTAGTCGGAGAAACCCTAGCACAGATACGCAGTATTTT. Amino acid sequence: CASSRRNPSTDTQYF.

The J gene is TRBJ2-1, the V gene TRBV14; maybe TRBD2 (6 bases). The germline gives CDR1 SGHDN, CDR2 FVKESK. This CDR3 is built from 14 residues. Trimming took off 2 bases at V and 6 bases at J, with 11 bases between the two ends. In DNA form, the CDR3 reads TGTGCCAGCAGCCAAACACTAGCTACCAATGAGCAGTTCTTC. Translation: CASSQTLATNEQFF.

The chain couples TRBV15 to TRBJ2-2, with TRBD2 identical over 8 bases. Germline V lookup: CDR1 LNHNV, CDR2 YYDKDF (reference sequence). Losses at the gene ends were 4 bases for V and 2 bases for J; bases not matched to a gene: 15. CDR3 size: 19 residues. The CDR3, as DNA: TGTGCCACCAGCAAACAGGGTTACAGCGGGAGTGAAAACACCGGGGAGCTGTTTTTT. The encoded protein is CATSKQGYSGSENTGELFF.

The chain employs TRBV5-1 and TRBJ2-5; no firm D call. With 4 bases removed from V and 4 bases from J, the gap between germline ends came to 11 bases. CDR3 length: 13 residues. CDR1 SGHRS and CDR2 YFSETQ come from the germline V gene. The CDR3 sequence is CASSVLSAETQYF. CDR3 nucleotide sequence: TGCGCCAGCAGCGTGTTGAGTGCAGAGACCCAGTACTTC.

The genes are TRBV20-1 and TRBJ1-2; TRBD1 is a possible D gene (5 bases). V was trimmed by 0 bases and J by 4 bases, leaving 9 bases between them. Germline V lookup: CDR1 DFQATT, CDR2 SNEGSKA (reference sequence). The length of the CDR3 is 13 residues. The CDR3 protein is CSARDRGSYGYTF. The CDR3 DNA reads TGCAGTGCTAGAGACCGGGGGAGCTATGGCTACACCTTC.

This sequence joins TRBV6-1 and TRBJ1-2; 7 nucleotides match TRBD1. The V segment lost 9 bases and the J segment 4 bases; nucleotides outside the gene matches: 11. This CDR3 contains 14 residues. Germline CDR1 MNHNS, CDR2 SASEGT. This CDR3 reads CASKAGTAFYGYTF. The CDR3 DNA is TGTGCCAGTAAAGCAGGGACAGCTTTCTATGGCTACACCTTC.

This clonotype was detected a few times. The chain carries TRBV27 and TRBJ1-6; D not resolved. The germline V and J ends were trimmed by 6 bases and 9 bases, with 9 bases remaining between them. CDR1 is MNHEY and CDR2 is SMNVEV in the germline V gene (reference sequence). The CDR3 is made up of 12 amino acids. CDR3 in DNA: TGTGCCAGCAGCCACAGAAGTTCACCCCTCCACTTT. Amino acid sequence: CASSHRSSPLHF.

This clonotype appeared once. The rearrangement uses TRBV6-1 and TRBJ2-1; D might be TRBD1 (8 bases). The germline gives CDR1 MNHNS, CDR2 SASEGT. The V end lost 3 bases, the J end lost 8 bases, and 20 bases lay between the germline ends. The CDR3 consists of 16 residues. The CDR3 region has the DNA TGTGCCAGCAGTGATACGACGACAGGGGAGGGTGATGAGCAGTTCTTC. This gives the protein CASSDTTTGEGDEQFF.

This clonotype was seen a handful of times. The rearrangement links TRBV29-1 to TRBJ1-1; D might be TRBD1 (5 bases). CDR3 size: 16 residues. V shed 3 bases and J shed 3 bases, with 20 bases lying between them. In germline, CDR1 is SQVTM, CDR2 ANQGSEA. The CDR3 region is CSVDAAWGGKDTEAFF. CDR3 coding DNA: TGCAGCGTTGACGCCGCCTGGGGGGGGAAGGACACTGAAGCTTTCTTT.